Sequencing of this T cell receptor beta chain was carried out in a study of long-term antiretroviral therapy in people with HIV. Findings and limits, study-wide: The data indicate that diversity increased after ART but remained below transplant donor controls.

J lost 3 bases, V lost 4 bases, and 13 bases had no gene match. Germline V CDR1 and CDR2: SEHNR, FQNEAQ (reference sequence). This CDR3 comprises 18 residues. Investigators performed immunoSEQ version v3.0 at survey level. Profiling relied on immunoSEQ multiplex PCR, and the TCRdb table lists in-frame clones only, not all of them. There are about 21,000 clones in the sample; around 80% occur only once, and roughly 4.9% lies in the top ten. In regard to this clone: Its target is unknown.

Source: unsorted PBMCs, taken 0.5 years after starting antiretroviral therapy. This TCR came from a man between 18 and 35 years old with HIV. V is TRBV7-9 and J is TRBJ2-3, with TRBD1 identical over 10 bases. The CDR3 DNA is TGTGCCAGCAGCTCCTCAACATTGGGACAGGGGAAGACAGATACGCAGTATTTT. Protein product: CASSSSTLGQGKTDTQYF. The full variable domain, in which reference TRBV7-9 and TRBJ2-3 provide the parts outside the CDR3, is DTGVSQNPRHKITKRGQNVTFRCDPISEHNRLYWYRQTLGQGPEFLTYFQNEAQLEKSRLLSDRFSAERPKGSFSTLEIQRTEQGDSAMYLCASSSSTLGQGKTDTQYFGPGTRLTVL.